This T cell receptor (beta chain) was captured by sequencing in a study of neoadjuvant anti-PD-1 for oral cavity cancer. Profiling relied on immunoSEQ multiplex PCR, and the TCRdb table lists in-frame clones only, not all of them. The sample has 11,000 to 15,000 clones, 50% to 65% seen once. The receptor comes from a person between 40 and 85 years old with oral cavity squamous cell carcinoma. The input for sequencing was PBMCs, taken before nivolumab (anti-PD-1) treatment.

The CDR3 DNA reads as TGCGCCAGCAGCCAATCTAGAAGGGAGCAGTTCTTC. This codes for CASSQSRREQFF. This sequence joins TRBV4-1 and TRBJ2-1; D is unclear. The CDR3 totals 12 residues. Germline V lookup: CDR1 MGHRA, CDR2 YSYEKL. Deletions cut 2 bases from V and 10 bases from J, with 9 bases between.